A single sample gave rise to the 2 T cell receptor beta chains below, sequenced in a study of blood T cell repertoires in COVID-19. Repertoires were generated with immunoSEQ multiplex PCR, while TCRdb's copy carries only in-frame clones and drops some. This repertoire shows approximately 270,000 clones, 70% to 90% found once; its top ten account for roughly 4%. The sequenced sample consisted of PBMCs or T cells enriched from blood (not recorded which). The receptors come from a woman aged 25 to 39 who had recovered from COVID-19.

This chain uses TRBV6-5 with TRBJ1-2; 7 nucleotides agree with TRBD1. Trimming took 9 bases from V and 4 from J; bases not matched to a gene: 8. Germline CDR1 MNHEY, CDR2 SVGAGI. The CDR3 sequence is 13 residues long. DNA of the CDR3: TGTGCCAGTTCGGACAGGTTGACCTATGGCTACACCTTC. Its translation: CASSDRLTYGYTF.

This clone was seen a few times. The V gene is TRBV2, the J gene TRBJ2-7; D unresolved. V was trimmed by 1 base and J by 5 bases, leaving 12 bases between them. This CDR3 is built from 14 residues. Germline-derived CDR1 and CDR2 are SNHLY and FYNNEI. The CDR3 loop is CASSEDQVPNEQYF. The CDR3 region has the DNA TGTGCCAGCAGTGAAGACCAGGTTCCAAACGAGCAGTACTTC.